What follows describes a single T cell receptor (beta chain). Germline assignment: CDR1 SGHVS and CDR2 FQNEAQ. This CDR3 has 14 residues. Trimming stripped 8 bases from V and 7 bases from J, with 18 bases between. This entry is derived from a study of blood T cells in healthy people across ages. A sample-barcoded 5' primer and a J-beta primer mix were used in a second PCR of roughly 7 to 11 cycles. TCRdb fed the 5' RACE reads into MiXCR, producing one record per CDR3 protein. The data hold 910,000 or so distinct CDR3 sequences, with roughly 51% observed a single time. The sequenced sample was blood. The chain employs TRBV7-8 and TRBJ2-4; D assignment may be TRBD1 or TRBD2 (5 bases each). This clonotype was sampled from a woman in her sixties or seventies in good health. CDR3: CASLPPGANNIQYF. CDR3 DNA: TGTGCCAGCCTGCCACCCGGGGCAAACAACATTCAGTACTTC. The full variable domain, its missing parts supplied by reference TRBV7-8 and TRBJ2-4, is GAGVSQSPRYKVAKRGQDVALRCDPISGHVSLFWYQQALGQGPEFLTYFQNEAQLDKSGLPSDRFFAERPEGSVSTLKIQRTQQEDSAVYLCASLPPGANNIQYFGAGTRLSVL.